The entry below describes one T cell receptor beta chain. The specificity of this receptor is unknown. No base-level quality is on record; no much larger clone is a single base apart. V was cut back by 5 bases and J by 6 bases, leaving a gap of 13 bases between them. Taken from cysteine to phenylalanine, the CDR3 has 14 residues. Just CDR3 DNA is preserved here, 42 bases in frame from base 1. The sample originates from a study of T-cell reconstitution after alpha-beta-depleted transplantation in children (dated by TCRdb to between 2015 and 2016). Background on the whole study: The study quantitatively tracked T-cell immune reconstitution after TCRalphabeta/CD19-depleted allogeneic hematopoietic cell transplantation in children using TCR repertoire profiling. Broad study findings and their caveats: The frequencies of hyperexpanded clones fell over the following months, and after one year, T-cell counts and TCRbeta diversity were mostly attributed to newly produced T cells. In some patients, the high TCRbeta diversity seen at day 60 was put down to recipient T cells and intrathymic progenitors that had survived conditioning. Apparently early alphabetaT-cell count recovery about two months after transplant reportedly relied on only several hundred rapidly expanded clones derived from non-depleted graft cells.

Receptors were amplified or captured by PCR. The reads were generated on an Illumina HiSeq 2500. TCR libraries were prepared with molecular barcoding, using unique molecular identifiers to normalize TCRbeta repertoire quantification. The public reads were quality trimmed at Q25 with fastp and then assembled into clones with MiXCR by TCRdb, keeping productive beta chains. Every CDR3 protein is listed once, alongside the most common genes and DNA of its rows. In all, the sample holds approximately 1,000,000 distinct CDR3 sequences, and about 29% of those were seen once. The ten largest clonotypes hold approximately 30% of the sample. The sample's treatment or condition label is to be understood as: allogeneic hematopoietic cell transplantation with graft depleted of TCRalphabeta T cells and CD19 B cells. TCRalphabeta/CD19-depleted allogeneic hematopoietic cell grafts were given to the transplant recipients, all of whom were children.

The chain employs TRBV12-3 or TRBV12-4 and TRBJ2-2, with the D gene too uncertain to name. The sequence was obtained from a boy less than two years old who had a stem cell transplant for SCID, so the T cells may come from the graft donor. Sequences were derived from PBMCs, mostly from graft donor cells, sampled 360 days after TCRalphabeta/CD19-depleted stem cell transplant. The DNA sequence reads TGTGCCAGCAGTCCCACTCCAGGCGCCGGGGAGCTGTTTTTT. It codes for CASSPTPGAGELFF.